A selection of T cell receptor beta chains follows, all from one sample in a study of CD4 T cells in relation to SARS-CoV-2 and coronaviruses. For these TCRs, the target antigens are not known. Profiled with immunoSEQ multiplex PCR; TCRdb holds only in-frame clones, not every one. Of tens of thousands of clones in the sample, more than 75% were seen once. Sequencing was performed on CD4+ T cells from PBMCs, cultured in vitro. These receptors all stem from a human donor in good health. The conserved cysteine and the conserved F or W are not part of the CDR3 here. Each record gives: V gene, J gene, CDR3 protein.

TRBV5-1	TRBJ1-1	ASSPQTGGTEAF
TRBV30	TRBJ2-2	AWSVTLLEAGELF
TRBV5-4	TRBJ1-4	ASSRTPGKLF
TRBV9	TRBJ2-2	ASSSAGVTGELF
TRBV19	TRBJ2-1	ASSIPDRAPYIEQF
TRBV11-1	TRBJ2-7	ASSLGALRSYEQY
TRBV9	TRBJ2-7	ASSVETSGPQY
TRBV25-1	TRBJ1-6	ASSAGGTGNSPLH
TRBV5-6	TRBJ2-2	ASSYGTGNTGELF
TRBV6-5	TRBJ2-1	ASRSGDKQF
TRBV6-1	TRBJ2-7	ASSDPLLRGSSYEQY
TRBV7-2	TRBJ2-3	ASSPEVFAGDTQY
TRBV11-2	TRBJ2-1	ASSFVRGNEQF
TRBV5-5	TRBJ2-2	ASSFVSTGSTGELF
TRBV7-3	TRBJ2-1	ASSLSWGTSGYNEQF
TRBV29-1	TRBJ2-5	SVEDGLAAETQY
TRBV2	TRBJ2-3	ASTQGLADTDTQY
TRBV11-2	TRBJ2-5	ASSLGRETQY
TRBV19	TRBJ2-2	ASSMQLHGRLF
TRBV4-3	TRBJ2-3	ASSLRPPLTLGTARTDTQY
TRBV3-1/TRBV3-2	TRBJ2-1	ASSQNLAGLNEQF
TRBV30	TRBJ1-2	AWSLERRVGYT
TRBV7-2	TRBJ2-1	ASSFPLLAGVSNEQF